The text below deals with one T cell receptor (beta chain). Its antigen is not identified. Cultured CD4+ T cells had their DNA profiled by the Oncomine TCR Beta short-read assay. TCRdb analysed the PCR reads with MiXCR anew, one entry per CDR3 protein. Seen here are around 8,000 distinct CDR3 sequences, around 50% observed once, and the top ten hold less than 25%. Stated treatment: roughly 11-day PBMC culture with coronavirus spike peptide pools or control peptides (ViraFEST assay). These data originate in a study of vaccination and CD4 T cells after COVID-19. CDR3 size: 14 residues. Deletions cut 5 bases from V and 0 bases from J, with 8 bases between.

The chain employs TRBV12-3 or TRBV12-4 and TRBJ1-3; D is unresolved. This TCR was recovered from a human donor who had recovered from COVID-19. Material: CD4+ T cells from blood, cultured in vitro. The CDR3 bases are TGTGCCAGCAGTCCAGTGGCCTCTGGAAACACCATATATTTT. Residues: CASSPVASGNTIYF.